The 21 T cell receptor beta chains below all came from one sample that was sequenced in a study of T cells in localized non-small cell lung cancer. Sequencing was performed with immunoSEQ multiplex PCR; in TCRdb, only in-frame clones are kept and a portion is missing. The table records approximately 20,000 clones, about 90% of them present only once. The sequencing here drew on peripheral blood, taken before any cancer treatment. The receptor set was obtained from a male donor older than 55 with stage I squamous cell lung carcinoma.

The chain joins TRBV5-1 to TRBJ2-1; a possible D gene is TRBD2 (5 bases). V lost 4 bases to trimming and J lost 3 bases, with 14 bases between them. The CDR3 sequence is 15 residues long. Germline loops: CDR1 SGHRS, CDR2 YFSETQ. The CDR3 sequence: CASSLSPGNYNEQFF. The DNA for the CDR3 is TGCGCCAGCAGCCTGTCCCCGGGGAACTACAATGAGCAGTTCTTC.

The CDR3 protein is CARSPWGCRAGRRGNTIYF. The DNA of the CDR3 is TGTGCCAGAAGCCCGTGGGGGTGTCGGGCAGGGAGGAGAGGAAACACCATATATTTT. This sequence joins TRBV5-3 and TRBJ1-3; a weak D match, TRBD1 (5 bases). TRBV5-3 is classed as an ORF, of uncertain function. Trimming pared 4 bases from V and 4 bases from J, leaving 27 bases between. The CDR3 consists of 19 residues.

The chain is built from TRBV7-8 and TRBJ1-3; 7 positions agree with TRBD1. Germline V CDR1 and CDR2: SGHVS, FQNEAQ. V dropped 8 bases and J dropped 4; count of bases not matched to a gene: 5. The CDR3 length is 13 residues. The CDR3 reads CASVPGQGNTIYF. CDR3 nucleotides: TGTGCCAGCGTTCCGGGACAGGGAAACACCATATATTTT.

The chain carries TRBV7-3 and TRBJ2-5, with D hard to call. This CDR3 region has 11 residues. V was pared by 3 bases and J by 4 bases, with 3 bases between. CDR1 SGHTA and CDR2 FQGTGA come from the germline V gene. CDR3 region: CASSFRETQYF. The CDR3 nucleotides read TGTGCCAGCAGCTTCCGAGAGACCCAGTACTTC.

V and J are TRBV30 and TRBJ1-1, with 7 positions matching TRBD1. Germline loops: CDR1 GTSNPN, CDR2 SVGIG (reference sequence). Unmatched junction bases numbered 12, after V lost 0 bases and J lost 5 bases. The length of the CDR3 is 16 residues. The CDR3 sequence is CAWSVLAGGAGTEAFF. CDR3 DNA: TGTGCCTGGAGTGTACTTGCAGGGGGGGCTGGGACTGAAGCTTTCTTT.

CDR3 bases: TGTGCCAGCTCACCGGGGGCGGGAGAAAATAATGAGCAGTTCTTC. It translates to CASSPGAGENNEQFF. This chain joins TRBV18 and TRBJ2-1, with TRBD2 as a possible D gene (7 bases). CDR1 and CDR2 (germline): KGHSH, LQKENI. This CDR3 is 15 amino acids long. Between the trimmed V and J ends, which lost 3 bases and 7 bases, there was a span of 16 bases. The full variable domain, in which reference TRBV18 and TRBJ2-1 provide the parts outside the CDR3, is NAGVMQNPRHLVRRRGQEARLRCSPMKGHSHVYWYRQLPEEGLKFMVYLQKENIIDESGMPKERFSAEFPKEGPSILRIQQVVRGDSAAYFCASSPGAGENNEQFFGPGTRLTVL.

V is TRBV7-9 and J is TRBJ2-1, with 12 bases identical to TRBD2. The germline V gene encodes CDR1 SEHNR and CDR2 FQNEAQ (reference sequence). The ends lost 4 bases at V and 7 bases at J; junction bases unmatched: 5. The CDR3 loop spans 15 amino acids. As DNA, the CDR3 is TGTGCCAGCAGCTCGCCGACTAGCGGGAGAAATGAGCAGTTCTTC. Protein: CASSSPTSGRNEQFF.

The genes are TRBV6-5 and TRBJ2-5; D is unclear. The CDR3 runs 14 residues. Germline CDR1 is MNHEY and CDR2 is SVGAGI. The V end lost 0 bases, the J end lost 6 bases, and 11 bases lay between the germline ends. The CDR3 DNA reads TGTGCCAGCAGTTACTCGGTGACTCAAAAGACCCAGTACTTC. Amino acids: CASSYSVTQKTQYF.

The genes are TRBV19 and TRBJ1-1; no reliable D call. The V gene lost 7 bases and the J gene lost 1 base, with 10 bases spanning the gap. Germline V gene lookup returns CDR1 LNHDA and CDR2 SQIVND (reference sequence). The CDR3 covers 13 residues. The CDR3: CASTWTPNTEAFF. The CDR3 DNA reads TGTGCCAGTACCTGGACCCCGAACACTGAAGCTTTCTTT. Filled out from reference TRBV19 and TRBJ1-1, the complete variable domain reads DGGITQSPKYLFRKEGQNVTLSCEQNLNHDAMYWYRQDPGQGLRLIYYSQIVNDFQKGDIAEGYSVSREKKESFPLTVTSAQKNPTAFYLCASTWTPNTEAFFGQGTRLTVV.

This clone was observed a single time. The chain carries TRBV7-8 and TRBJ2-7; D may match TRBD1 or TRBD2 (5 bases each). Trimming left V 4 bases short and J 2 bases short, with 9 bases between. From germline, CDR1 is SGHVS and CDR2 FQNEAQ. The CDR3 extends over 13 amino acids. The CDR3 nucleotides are TGTGCCAGCAGCTGGGACCAGGCCTACGAGCAGTACTTC. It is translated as CASSWDQAYEQYF.

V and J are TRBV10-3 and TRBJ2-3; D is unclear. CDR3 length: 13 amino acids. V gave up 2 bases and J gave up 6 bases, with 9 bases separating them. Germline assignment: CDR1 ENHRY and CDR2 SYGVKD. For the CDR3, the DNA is TGTGCCATCAGTGAGGGGCCTGGGGATACGCAGTATTTT. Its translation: CAISEGPGDTQYF.

In nucleotides, the CDR3 is TGTGCCAGCACCCTAGGTCGGGGAAACACTGAAGCTTTCTTT. This translates into CASTLGRGNTEAFF. The rearrangement links TRBV7-8 to TRBJ1-1; unclear D gene. The CDR3 extends over 14 amino acids. The V gene's germline CDR1 is SGHVS and CDR2 FQNEAQ. Trimming left V 7 bases short and J 2 bases short, with 14 bases between.

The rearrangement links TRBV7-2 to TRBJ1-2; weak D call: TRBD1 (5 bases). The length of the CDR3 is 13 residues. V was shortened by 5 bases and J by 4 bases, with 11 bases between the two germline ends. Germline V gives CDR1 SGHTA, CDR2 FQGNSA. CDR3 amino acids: CASSPGTGYGYTF. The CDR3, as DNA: TGTGCCAGCAGCCCGGGGACGGGCTATGGCTACACCTTC.

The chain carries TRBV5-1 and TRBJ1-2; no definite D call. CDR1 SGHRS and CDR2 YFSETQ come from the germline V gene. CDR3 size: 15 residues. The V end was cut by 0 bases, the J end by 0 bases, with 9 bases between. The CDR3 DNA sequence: TGCGCCAGCAGCTTGGATCGGGGAGCTAACTATGGCTACACCTTC. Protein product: CASSLDRGANYGYTF.

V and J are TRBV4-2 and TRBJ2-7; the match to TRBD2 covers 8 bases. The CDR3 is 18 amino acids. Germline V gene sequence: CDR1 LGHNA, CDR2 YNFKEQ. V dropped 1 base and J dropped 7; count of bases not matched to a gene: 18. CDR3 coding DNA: TGTGCCAGCAGCCAAGGGACAAGGGATCTAGCGGGCCTCGGGGAGCAGTACTTC. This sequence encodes CASSQGTRDLAGLGEQYF.

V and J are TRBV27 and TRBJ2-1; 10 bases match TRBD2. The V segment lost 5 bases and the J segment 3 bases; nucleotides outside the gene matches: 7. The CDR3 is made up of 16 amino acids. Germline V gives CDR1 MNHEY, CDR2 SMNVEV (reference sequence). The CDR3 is CASSPSSGSIYNEQFF. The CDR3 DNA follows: TGTGCCAGCAGTCCCTCTAGCGGGAGTATCTACAATGAGCAGTTCTTC.

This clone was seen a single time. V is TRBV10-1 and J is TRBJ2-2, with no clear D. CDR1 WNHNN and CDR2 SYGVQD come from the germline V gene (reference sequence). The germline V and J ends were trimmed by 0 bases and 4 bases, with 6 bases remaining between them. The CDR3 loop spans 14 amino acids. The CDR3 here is CASSESRLTGELFF. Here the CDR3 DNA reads TGCGCCAGCAGTGAGTCCCGACTCACCGGGGAGCTGTTTTTT.

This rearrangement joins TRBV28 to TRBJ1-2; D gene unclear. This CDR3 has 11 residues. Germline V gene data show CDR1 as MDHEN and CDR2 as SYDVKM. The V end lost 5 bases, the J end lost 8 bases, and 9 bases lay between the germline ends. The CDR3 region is CASSLRYGYTF. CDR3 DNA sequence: TGTGCCAGCAGTCTCCGATACGGCTACACCTTC.

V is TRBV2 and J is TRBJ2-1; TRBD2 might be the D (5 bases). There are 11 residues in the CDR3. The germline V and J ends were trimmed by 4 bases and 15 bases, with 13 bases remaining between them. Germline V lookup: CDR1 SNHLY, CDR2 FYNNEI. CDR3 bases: TGTGCCAGCAGTGCGGGGTTGCCTTTGTTCTTC. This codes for CASSAGLPLFF.

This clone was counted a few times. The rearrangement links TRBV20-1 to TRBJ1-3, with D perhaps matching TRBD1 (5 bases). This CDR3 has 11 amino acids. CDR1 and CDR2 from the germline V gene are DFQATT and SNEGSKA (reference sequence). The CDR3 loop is CGSGNGNTIYF. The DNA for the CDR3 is TGCGGCTCAGGGAATGGAAACACCATATATTTT.

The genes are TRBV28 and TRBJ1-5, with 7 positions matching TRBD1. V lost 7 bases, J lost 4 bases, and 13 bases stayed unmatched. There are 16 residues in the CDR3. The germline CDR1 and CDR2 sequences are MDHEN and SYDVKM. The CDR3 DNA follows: TGTGCCAGCACCGAACCTTCGGGACAGCTAAATCAGCCCCAGCATTTT. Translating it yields CASTEPSGQLNQPQHF.